This is a list of T cell receptor beta chains from one sample in a study of beta chain features in type 1 diabetes. Profiled with immunoSEQ multiplex PCR; TCRdb holds only in-frame clones, not every one. The table records some 500,000 clones, 9.5% to 12% of them present only once. The sequencing sample was made of naive CD4+ T cells from blood. The receptors derive from a woman aged 18-35 years in good health. The CDR3 runs from the conserved cysteine through the conserved F or W. The D gene is left open where the match is weak. Part of the rows lack a size; the others show once, few, many or a class for expanded clones.

cdr3_nt | cdr3_aa | v_call | clone_size | j_call | d_call
TGTGCCAGCAGCCACAGGGAGGCAAGGGAGACCCAGTACTTC | CASSHREARETQYF | TRBV7-9 | few | TRBJ2-5 | -
TGTGCCAGCAGTTACACGACTAGCCGGGAGACCCAGTACTTC | CASSYTTSRETQYF | TRBV6-5 | few | TRBJ2-5 | TRBD2
TGTGCCAGCAAGGGGAGCACAGATACGCAGTATTTT | CASKGSTDTQYF | TRBV2 | - | TRBJ2-3 | -
TGTGCCAGCAGCTCCCGATCGGGGGCCGGGTACCAAGAGACCCAGTACTTC | CASSSRSGAGYQETQYF | TRBV13 | few | TRBJ2-5 | -
TGTGCCAGTAGTATTTTAGGAGAGACCCAGTACTTC | CASSILGETQYF | TRBV19 | - | TRBJ2-5 | -
TGCAGCGTTGGGGCTAACGCGGCGGGTACGCAGTATTTT | CSVGANAAGTQYF | TRBV29-1 | few | TRBJ2-3 | -
TGCGCCAGCAGCTTGCACACCTCTGGAAACACCATATATTTT | CASSLHTSGNTIYF | TRBV5-1 | - | TRBJ1-3 | -
TGCAGCGTTGGATACATCCACGGGGCCCAGCATTTT | CSVGYIHGAQHF | TRBV29-1 | few | TRBJ1-5 | -
TGTGCCGCCAGTAAGGGAGGCGGGAGGAGCAATGAGCAGTTCTTC | CAASKGGGRSNEQFF | TRBV19 | - | TRBJ2-1 | TRBD2
TGTGCCAGCAGGCCGACAGGGCAGGGCTACGAGCAGTACTTC | CASRPTGQGYEQYF | TRBV25-1 | - | TRBJ2-7 | TRBD1
TGTGCCAGCAGTTACCCTGGGTACAAGTACAATGAGCAGTTCTTC | CASSYPGYKYNEQFF | TRBV6-6 | few | TRBJ2-1 | -
TGTGCCAGCAGCGCGGCGATAGCGGGGATCCAAGAGACCCAGTACTTC | CASSAAIAGIQETQYF | TRBV5-4 | - | TRBJ2-5 | TRBD2
TGTGCCAGCAGCTTAGATGTGCTAGCGGGAGAGAACGAGCAGTACTTC | CASSLDVLAGENEQYF | TRBV7-2 | few | TRBJ2-7 | TRBD2
TGTGCCACCAGCAGAGATGCCATCACGGGTACGCAGTATTTT | CATSRDAITGTQYF | TRBV15 | many | TRBJ2-3 | -
TGTGCCAGCTCACCTGTACAGATAGAAGAGACCCAGTACTTC | CASSPVQIEETQYF | TRBV18 | few | TRBJ2-5 | -